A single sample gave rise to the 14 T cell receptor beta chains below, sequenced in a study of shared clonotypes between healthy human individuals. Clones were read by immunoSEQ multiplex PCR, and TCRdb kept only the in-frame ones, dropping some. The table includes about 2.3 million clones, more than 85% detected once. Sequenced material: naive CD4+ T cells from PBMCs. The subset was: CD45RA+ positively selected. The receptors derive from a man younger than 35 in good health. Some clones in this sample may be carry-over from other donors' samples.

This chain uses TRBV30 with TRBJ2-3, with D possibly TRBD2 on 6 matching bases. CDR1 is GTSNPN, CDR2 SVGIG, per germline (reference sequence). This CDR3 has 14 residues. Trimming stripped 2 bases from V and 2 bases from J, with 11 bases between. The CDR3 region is CAWSPGTDTDTQYF. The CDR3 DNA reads TGTGCCTGGAGTCCTGGGACTGACACAGATACGCAGTATTTT.

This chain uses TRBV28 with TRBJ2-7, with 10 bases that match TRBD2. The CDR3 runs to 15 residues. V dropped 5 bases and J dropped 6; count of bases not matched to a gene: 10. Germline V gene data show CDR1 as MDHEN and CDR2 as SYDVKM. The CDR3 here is CASSAPGLAPGEQYF. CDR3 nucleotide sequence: TGTGCCAGCAGTGCCCCGGGACTAGCGCCAGGCGAGCAGTACTTC.

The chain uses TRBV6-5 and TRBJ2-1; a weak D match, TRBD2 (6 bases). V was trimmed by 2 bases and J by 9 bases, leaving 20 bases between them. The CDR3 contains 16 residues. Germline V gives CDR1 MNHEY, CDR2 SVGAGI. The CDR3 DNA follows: TGTGCCAGCAGTTACGGGCTAGCGAGGTTTGGGGGTGAGCAGTTCTTC. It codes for CASSYGLARFGGEQFF.

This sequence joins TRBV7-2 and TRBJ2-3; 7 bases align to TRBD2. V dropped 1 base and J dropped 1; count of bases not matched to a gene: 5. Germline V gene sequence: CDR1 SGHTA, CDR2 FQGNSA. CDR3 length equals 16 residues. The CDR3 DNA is TGTGCCAGCAGCTTAGTCTGGCTAGCGGGCACAGATACGCAGTATTTT. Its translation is CASSLVWLAGTDTQYF.

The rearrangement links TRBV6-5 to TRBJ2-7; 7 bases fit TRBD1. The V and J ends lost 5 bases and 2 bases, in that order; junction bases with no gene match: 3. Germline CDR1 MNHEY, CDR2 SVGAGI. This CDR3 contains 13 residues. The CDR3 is CASSRGGPYEQYF. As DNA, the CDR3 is TGTGCCAGCAGTAGAGGGGGCCCCTACGAGCAGTACTTC.

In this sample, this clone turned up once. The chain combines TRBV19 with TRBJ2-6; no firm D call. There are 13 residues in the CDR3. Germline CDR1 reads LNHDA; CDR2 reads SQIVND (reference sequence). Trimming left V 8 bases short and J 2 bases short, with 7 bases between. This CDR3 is CASSGTGANVLTF. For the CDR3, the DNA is TGTGCCAGTTCAGGTACTGGGGCCAACGTCCTGACTTTC. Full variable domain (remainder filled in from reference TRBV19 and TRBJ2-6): DGGITQSPKYLFRKEGQNVTLSCEQNLNHDAMYWYRQDPGQGLRLIYYSQIVNDFQKGDIAEGYSVSREKKESFPLTVTSAQKNPTAFYLCASSGTGANVLTFGAGSRLTVL.

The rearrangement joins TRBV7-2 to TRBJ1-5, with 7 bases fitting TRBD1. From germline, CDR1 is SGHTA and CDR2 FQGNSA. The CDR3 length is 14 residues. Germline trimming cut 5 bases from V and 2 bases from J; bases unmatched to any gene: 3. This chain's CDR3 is CASSVDRGNQPQHF. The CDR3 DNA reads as TGTGCCAGCAGCGTCGACAGGGGCAATCAGCCCCAGCATTTT. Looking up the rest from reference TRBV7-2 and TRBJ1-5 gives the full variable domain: GAGVSQSPSNKVTEKGKDVELRCDPISGHTALYWYRQSLGQGLEFLIYFQGNSAPDKSGLPSDRFSAERTGGSVSTLTIQRTQQEDSAVYLCASSVDRGNQPQHFGDGTRLSIL.

The chain's CDR3 is CASSRVGRNSGNTIYF. In DNA form, the CDR3 reads TGTGCCAGCAGCCGAGTCGGACGTAACTCTGGAAACACCATATATTTT. This sequence joins TRBV5-6 and TRBJ1-3; D is uncertain. The CDR3 is 16 residues long. The ends were cut back, 4 bases at V and 0 bases at J, with 14 bases in the middle. Germline CDR1 SGHDT, CDR2 YYEEEE. Full variable domain (rest looked up from reference TRBV5-6 and TRBJ1-3): DAGVTQSPTHLIKTRGQQVTLRCSPKSGHDTVSWYQQALGQGPQFIFQYYEEEERQRGNFPDRFSGHQFPNYSSELNVNALLLGDSALYLCASSRVGRNSGNTIYFGEGSWLTVV.

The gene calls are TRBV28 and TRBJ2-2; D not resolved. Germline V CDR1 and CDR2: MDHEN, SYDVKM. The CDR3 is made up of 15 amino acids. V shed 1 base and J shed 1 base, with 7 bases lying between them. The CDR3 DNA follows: TGTGCCAGCAGTTTATACATCCAGAACACCGGGGAGCTGTTTTTT. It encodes CASSLYIQNTGELFF.

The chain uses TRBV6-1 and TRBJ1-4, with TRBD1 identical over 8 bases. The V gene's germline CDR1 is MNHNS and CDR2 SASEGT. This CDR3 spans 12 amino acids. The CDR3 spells CGTGFTNEKLFF. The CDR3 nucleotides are TGTGGGACAGGGTTTACTAATGAAAAACTGTTTTTT.

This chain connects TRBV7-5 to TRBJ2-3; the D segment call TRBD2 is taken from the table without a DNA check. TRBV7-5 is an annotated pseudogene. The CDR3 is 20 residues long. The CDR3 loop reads CARSAQPLAGGRGEGDTQYF. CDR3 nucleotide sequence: TGTGCCAGAAGCGCACAGCCTCTAGCGGGAGGGAGAGGTGAGGGAGATACGCAGTATTTT.

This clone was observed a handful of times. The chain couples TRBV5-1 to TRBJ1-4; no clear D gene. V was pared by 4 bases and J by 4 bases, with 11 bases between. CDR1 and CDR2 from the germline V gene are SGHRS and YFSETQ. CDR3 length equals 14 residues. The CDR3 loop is CASSPRAFNEKLFF. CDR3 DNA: TGCGCCAGCAGCCCGCGAGCCTTTAATGAAAAACTGTTTTTT.

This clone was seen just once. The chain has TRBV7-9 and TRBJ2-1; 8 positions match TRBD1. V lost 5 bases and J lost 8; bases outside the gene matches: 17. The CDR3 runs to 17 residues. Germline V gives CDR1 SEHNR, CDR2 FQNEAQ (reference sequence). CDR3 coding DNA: TGTGCCAGCAGCGTAGTAACCAACAGGGGGTTAGTCGATGAGCAGTTCTTC. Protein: CASSVVTNRGLVDEQFF.

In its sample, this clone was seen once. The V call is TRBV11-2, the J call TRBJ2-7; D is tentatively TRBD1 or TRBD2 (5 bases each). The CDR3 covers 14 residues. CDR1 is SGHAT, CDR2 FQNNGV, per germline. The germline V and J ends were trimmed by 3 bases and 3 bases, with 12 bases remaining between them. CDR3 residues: CASSLMGRLYEQYF. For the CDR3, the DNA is TGTGCCAGCAGCTTGATGGGACGACTCTACGAGCAGTACTTC.